Included here is one T cell receptor gamma chain sequence, with context. This clone was counted a few times. The specificity of this receptor is unknown. This DNA translates differently at residue 9 from the TCRdb protein, which is that of a much larger clone; a read error is likely, and the protein shown is the DNA's own translation. The data are from a study of γδ T cells in repeated Plasmodium falciparum infection (dated by TCRdb to 2020 to 2023). In the study overall: In the natural-infection arm, Malian children exposed to intense seasonal malaria transmission were enrolled and compared against age and gender matched Australian children. The gammadelta TCR repertoires from Mali were analysed in two ways: cross-sectionally during periods with no transmission, and longitudinally across episodes of acute febrile malaria. Samples from controlled-infection subjects were taken at baseline, right before selected infections, and 21 days after each infection. The study examined how repeated Plasmodium falciparum infection shapes the human gammadelta T cell repertoire, using natural infection in Mali and controlled human malaria infection. Four controlled human malaria infections were administered to a few malaria-naive U.S. adults over 644 days by bites from P. falciparum NF54-infected Anopheles stephensi mosquitoes. Findings and caveats that apply to the study as a whole: Across time and infection, the Vgamma9/Vdelta2+ TCR repertoires showed a highly stable polyclonal makeup, with many TCRgamma sequences overlapping between individuals. Because the controlled-infection cohort was small, analysis of inter-individual variability in gammadelta T cell responses was limited. Compared with Australian children, Malian children appeared to have Vdelta2-negative gammadelta TCR repertoires that were more clonally expanded, less diverse and less shared. Generalizability was limited because the Malian cohort was drawn from a small rural village of predominantly one ethnic group. In Vdelta2-negative, largely Vdelta1+, gammadelta TCR repertoires, repeated controlled infections appeared to drive waves of new clonotype selection.

CDR1 and CDR2 are read off the germline V gene (reference sequence) as GITISATS and ISYDGTV. The cysteine opens and the phenylalanine closes a CDR3 of 17 amino acids. The DNA shown is the 51-base CDR3, in frame from base 1. Receptor libraries were prepared by multiplex PCR. The sequencer listed for this sample is Illumina MiSeq. Both TCR gamma (TRG) and TCR delta (TRD) chains were sequenced from each sorted gammadelta T cell sample. The authors processed their data as follows. Clonotype tree plots, accumulated frequency of the top 20 clonotypes, diversity index (DI) and D75 metrics were included in the repertoire analyses. Via CATT, TCRdb reprocessed the public reads, and rows with identical DNA were then joined. These V and J calls derive from TCRdb rather than the authors' analysis. This sample has 27,000 or so gamma-chain clones in its table, and almost 1.5% of those were observed once. The ten largest clones add up to roughly 19% of the sample.

Vgamma9/Vdelta2+ and Vdelta2-negative gammadelta T cell populations were flow-sorted from peripheral blood mononuclear cells for bulk TCR repertoire analysis. The material sequenced was gamma-delta T cells from blood. The chain is made from TRGV9 and TRGJP. TCRdb supplies no J gene; here it was assigned by aligning the nucleotide sequence to germline. The sequence derives from a pool of human donors (malaria-infected and uninfected, not separated). In nucleotide form, the sequence is TGTGCCTTGTGGGAGGTCCCGCAAGTGTTGGGCAAAAAAATCAAGGTATTT. The resulting protein is CALWEVPQVLGKKIKVF.